The sample holds a few counts of the clone carrying this TCR beta chain. This sample is part of a study of beta chain features in type 1 diabetes. Expressed TCRB transcripts were sequenced, since all the RNA that had been isolated was reverse transcribed. The data were produced by immunoSEQ multiplex PCR, yet TCRdb's version contains in-frame clones alone and is incomplete. Of some 330,000 clones in the sample, 9.5% to 12% are singletons; the top ten hold about 0.015%. The CDR3 consists of 12 residues. CDR1 is MDHEN, CDR2 SYDVKM, per germline. V shed 10 bases and J shed 1 base, with 10 bases lying between them.

Sequenced input: naive CD4+ T cells from blood. The chain is built from TRBV28 and TRBJ1-1; D not certain. The receptor comes from a woman aged 25 to 39 in good health. Here the CDR3 DNA reads TGTGCCACCGCCGGAGGGAACACTGAAGCTTTCTTT. Protein sequence: CATAGGNTEAFF.